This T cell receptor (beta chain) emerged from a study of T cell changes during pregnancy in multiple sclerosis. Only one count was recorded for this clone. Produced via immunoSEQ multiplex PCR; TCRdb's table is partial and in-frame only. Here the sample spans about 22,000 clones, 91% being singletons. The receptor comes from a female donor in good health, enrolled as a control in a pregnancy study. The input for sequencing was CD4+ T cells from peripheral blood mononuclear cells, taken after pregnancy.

The CDR3 here is CASSRGYEQYF. The CDR3 DNA is TGTGCCAGTAGTAGAGGCTACGAGCAGTACTTC. The chain is built from TRBV19 and TRBJ2-7, with unresolved D. CDR3 size: 11 residues. V lost 4 bases and J lost 3, with 4 bases in between. Germline V gene lookup returns CDR1 LNHDA and CDR2 SQIVND (reference sequence).